This TCR beta chain is from a study of blood T cell repertoires in COVID-19. Study details: COVID-19 samples, acute and convalescent, were from the United States, Italy and Spain. Sources were T cells, B-cell-depleted T cells, or PBMCs; the material itself was cDNA or gDNA.

Using immunoSEQ multiplex PCR, the repertoire was profiled, and TCRdb retains in-frame clones only, with some absent. The sample has roughly 300,000 clones, approximately 83% seen once. With 2 bases clipped from V and 11 bases from J, the junction kept 8 bases outside the gene matches. Per germline, CDR1 WNHNN and CDR2 SYGVQD (reference sequence). CDR3 length: 15 amino acids. Those who participated ranged in age from about 18 to 89 years and resided in some 24 US areas. The sequence was collected from a woman between 35 and 50 years old with acute COVID-19. Sequences were obtained from PBMCs or T cells enriched from blood (not recorded which). The chain uses TRBV10-1 and TRBJ1-6; TRBD1 agrees at 8 bases. This chain's CDR3 is CASSENGQGRPPLHF. The CDR3 DNA sequence: TGCGCCAGCAGTGAGAACGGACAGGGACGCCCACCCCTCCACTTT.